The clone carrying this T cell receptor beta chain was detected only a few times. Researchers tagged individual cDNA molecules with unique molecular identifiers. TCRdb called the 5' RACE reads again in MiXCR, with one record for every CDR3 protein. The data contain 60,000 to 75,000 distinct CDR3 sequences, more than 8.5% of them singletons. The sample is drawn from a study of early T cells in non-severe SARS-CoV-2 infection. The CDR3 contains 15 residues. Trimming stripped 2 bases from V and 5 bases from J, with 12 bases between. Germline lookup yields CDR1 KGHSH and CDR2 LQKENI. The sample here was whole blood, taken at baseline. This sequence originates from an adult who was a healthcare worker with PCR-confirmed SARS-CoV-2 infection or an uninfected control (not recorded which). The J gene is TRBJ2-2, the V gene TRBV18, with D tentatively TRBD1 or TRBD2 (6 bases each). CDR3 in amino acids: CASSPGGGTTGELFF. CDR3 bases: TGTGCCAGCTCACCAGGTGGAGGGACAACCGGGGAGCTGTTTTTT.